This is a list of T cell receptor beta chains from one sample in a study of blood T cell repertoires in COVID-19. Clones were read by immunoSEQ multiplex PCR, and TCRdb kept only the in-frame ones, dropping some. The repertoire holds roughly 71,000 clones, with about 82% as singletons. Sample: peripheral blood. All receptors come from a middle-aged man with acute or convalescent COVID-19. Both conserved end residues are part of each CDR3. A D gene is named only where the DNA matches it firmly. A clone size is listed for some rows: how often the clone was seen (once, few, many), or a class if it is expanded.

.	TRBV30	.	TRBJ1-2	CAWSPLLGSYGYTF	TGTGCCTGGAGCCCTCTCCTCGGGAGCTATGGCTACACCTTC
.	TRBV14	.	TRBJ2-1	CASSAFKGGEQFF	TGTGCCAGCAGCGCTTTTAAAGGCGGTGAGCAGTTCTTC
TRBD2	TRBV6-6	.	TRBJ2-2	CASGPRLAQNTGELFF	TGTGCCAGCGGACCCAGACTAGCGCAGAACACCGGGGAGCTGTTTTTT
.	TRBV7-9	.	TRBJ1-6	CASSLITDSPLHF	TGTGCCAGCAGCCTAATTACAGATTCACCCCTCCACTTT
TRBD2	TRBV15	once	TRBJ2-7	CATSRGPSGGGEQYF	TGTGCCACCAGCAGAGGGCCTAGCGGGGGCGGGGAGCAGTACTTC
TRBD1	TRBV6-6	.	TRBJ1-5	CASNTGGYSNQPQHF	TGTGCCAGTAATACAGGGGGTTATAGCAATCAGCCCCAGCATTTT
TRBD2	TRBV7-2	.	TRBJ2-3	CASSWGTSPQYF	TGTGCCAGCAGCTGGGGGACTAGCCCCCAGTATTTT
.	TRBV12-3/TRBV12-4	.	TRBJ1-1	CASSPREAEAFF	TGTGCCAGCAGCCCCCGGGAGGCTGAAGCTTTCTTT
.	TRBV19	few	TRBJ2-3	CASSRDGTDTQYF	TGTGCCAGTAGTCGGGATGGCACAGATACGCAGTATTTT
.	TRBV27	once	TRBJ2-2	CASSLSYRNTGELFF	TGTGCCAGCAGTTTATCCTACAGAAACACCGGGGAGCTGTTTTTT
.	TRBV24-1	.	TRBJ2-3	CATSGQVSTDTQYF	TGTGCCACCAGTGGGCAAGTTAGCACAGATACGCAGTATTTT
TRBD2	TRBV5-6	few	TRBJ2-1	CASSLFSGGTSYNEQFF	TGTGCCAGCAGCTTATTCAGCGGGGGGACCTCCTACAATGAGCAGTTCTTC
.	TRBV27	few	TRBJ2-7	CASSGQGPYEQYF	TGTGCCAGCAGTGGGCAGGGGCCCTACGAGCAGTACTTC
.	TRBV7-3	many	TRBJ2-2	CASSSQGSPELFF	TGTGCCAGCAGCTCCCAAGGTAGCCCGGAGCTGTTTTTT
.	TRBV9	.	TRBJ2-1	CASSVVEGEQFF	TGTGCCAGCAGCGTAGTTGAGGGTGAGCAGTTCTTC
.	TRBV10-3	.	TRBJ1-4	CAINEEGRSEKLFF	TGTGCCATCAACGAGGAGGGCCGGTCGGAAAAACTGTTTTTT
.	TRBV28	.	TRBJ1-2	CASTFPGRNYGYTF	TGTGCCAGCACATTTCCAGGTCGGAACTATGGCTACACCTTC
TRBD1	TRBV19	.	TRBJ2-1	CASSRYRDRVSYNEQFF	TGTGCCAGTAGTAGATACCGGGACAGGGTATCCTACAATGAGCAGTTCTTC
TRBD1	TRBV27	.	TRBJ2-1	CASSPPWTGRNEQFF	TGTGCCAGCAGTCCCCCGTGGACAGGGCGGAATGAGCAGTTCTTC
TRBD1	TRBV11-3	.	TRBJ2-1	CASSTGGGEQFF	TGTGCCAGCAGCACAGGGGGAGGTGAGCAGTTCTTC
.	TRBV13	.	TRBJ2-5	CASSIRETQYF	TGTGCCAGCAGCATCAGGGAGACCCAGTACTTC
.	TRBV5-8	.	TRBJ1-3	CASSLFRGGNTIYF	TGTGCCAGCAGCTTGTTCAGGGGAGGAAACACCATATATTTT
TRBD1	TRBV6-5	once	TRBJ2-3	CASSRGGVVDTQYF	TGTGCCAGCTCGCGAGGGGGCGTTGTAGATACGCAGTATTTT
TRBD2	TRBV28	.	TRBJ2-5	CASTTAGGWETQYF	TGTGCCAGCACTACCGCGGGGGGGTGGGAGACCCAGTACTTC
TRBD1	TRBV18	.	TRBJ2-3	CASSLGQAGATDTQYF	TGTGCCAGCTCACTGGGACAGGCAGGGGCCACAGATACGCAGTATTTT
TRBD2	TRBV5-1	.	TRBJ2-7	CASSPLGGTYEQYF	TGCGCCAGCAGCCCCCTCGGGGGGACCTACGAGCAGTACTTC
TRBD2	TRBV3-1/TRBV3-2	.	TRBJ2-3	CASSQDLGGNTDTQYF	TGTGCCAGCAGCCAAGATCTGGGGGGGAACACAGATACGCAGTATTTT
.	TRBV11-2	once	TRBJ1-1	CASSLGGIRTEAFF	TGTGCCAGCAGCTTAGGAGGGATTAGGACTGAAGCTTTCTTT
TRBD1	TRBV4-1	.	TRBJ2-7	CASSPRTGGGLEQYF	TGCGCCAGCAGCCCTCGGACAGGGGGCGGCCTGGAGCAGTACTTC
TRBD2	TRBV27	.	TRBJ2-2	CASSPRLAGGPRYPGELFF	TGTGCCAGCAGCCCACGACTAGCGGGGGGGCCACGGTATCCCGGGGAGCTGTTTTTT
TRBD2	TRBV5-1	.	TRBJ2-1	CASSSQLAVNEQFF	TGCGCCAGCAGCTCACAACTAGCGGTGAATGAGCAGTTCTTC
.	TRBV6-5	.	TRBJ2-3	CASSSQGRTDTQYF	TGTGCCAGCAGTTCCCAGGGCCGCACAGATACGCAGTATTTT
.	TRBV6-5	.	TRBJ1-6	CASRQKANSPLHF	TGTGCCAGCAGGCAAAAAGCAAATTCACCCCTCCACTTT
TRBD2	TRBV24-1	.	TRBJ2-5	CATSDPERGEEETQYF	TGTGCCACCAGTGATCCGGAGCGGGGGGAGGAGGAGACCCAGTACTTC
TRBD2	TRBV19	.	TRBJ2-4	CASSIGSGVDIQYF	TGTGCCAGTAGTATAGGGAGCGGGGTGGACATTCAGTACTTC
.	TRBV5-6	.	TRBJ1-4	CASSLPAGREKLFF	TGTGCCAGCAGCTTGCCGGCAGGGCGGGAAAAACTGTTTTTT
TRBD1	TRBV30	.	TRBJ2-2	CAWSYRGLVTGELFF	TGTGCCTGGAGTTACAGGGGGCTGGTCACCGGGGAGCTGTTTTTT
TRBD2	TRBV29-1	.	TRBJ2-5	CSVEDYIGTSDETQYF	TGCAGCGTTGAAGATTATATCGGGACTAGCGATGAGACCCAGTACTTC
.	TRBV6-2/TRBV6-3	.	TRBJ2-1	CASSYSTQDNEQFF	TGTGCCAGCAGTTACTCGACACAGGATAATGAGCAGTTCTTC
.	TRBV5-1	few	TRBJ1-2	CASAPSGQPNYGYTF	TGCGCCAGCGCGCCGTCGGGACAACCAAACTATGGCTACACCTTC
.	TRBV10-3	.	TRBJ2-7	CAISESDSYEQYF	TGTGCCATCAGTGAGTCGGACAGTTACGAGCAGTACTTC
TRBD1	TRBV5-4	.	TRBJ2-2	CASSLGTGTTGELFF	TGTGCCAGCAGCTTGGGGACAGGGACCACCGGGGAGCTGTTTTTT
TRBD2	TRBV3-1/TRBV3-2	.	TRBJ2-5	CASSPRGGEGETQYF	TGTGCCAGCAGCCCGCGCGGGGGGGAGGGGGAGACCCAGTACTTC
TRBD1	TRBV19	.	TRBJ2-2	CASSMGQITGELFF	TGTGCCAGTAGTATGGGACAGATCACCGGGGAGCTGTTTTTT
.	TRBV4-1	.	TRBJ1-2	CASSQDWGRYYGYTF	TGCGCCAGCAGCCAAGATTGGGGGCGGTACTATGGCTACACCTTC
.	TRBV3-1/TRBV3-2	.	TRBJ2-3	CASSPGLGPDTQYF	TGTGCCAGCAGCCCTGGCTTGGGGCCGGATACGCAGTATTTT
TRBD1	TRBV18	.	TRBJ2-3	CASSPDRADTQYF	TGTGCCAGCTCTCCGGACAGGGCAGATACGCAGTATTTT
.	TRBV21-1	.	TRBJ2-3	CASSNLIRGWTDTQYF	TGTGCCAGCAGCAATCTAATCAGGGGGTGGACAGATACGCAGTATTTT
.	TRBV5-1	.	TRBJ2-1	CASSFRRGNEQFF	TGCGCCAGCAGCTTCCGACGGGGCAATGAGCAGTTCTTC
.	TRBV10-3	.	TRBJ2-1	CAISETRSNEQFF	TGTGCCATCAGTGAAACTAGGTCCAATGAGCAGTTCTTC
.	TRBV6-5	.	TRBJ1-6	CASRSGSGNSPLHF	TGTGCCAGCAGGTCAGGGTCTGGTAATTCACCCCTCCACTTT
TRBD1	TRBV4-1	.	TRBJ1-6	CASSQGPGGNSPLHF	TGCGCCAGCAGCCAAGGGCCAGGGGGTAATTCACCCCTCCACTTT
.	TRBV6-5	once	TRBJ2-3	CASNFQGTDTQYF	TGTGCCAGCAACTTTCAGGGCACAGATACGCAGTATTTT
.	TRBV5-1	.	TRBJ2-5	CASSLATGLQTQYF	TGCGCCAGCAGCTTGGCCACAGGGTTACAGACCCAGTACTTC
.	TRBV21-1	.	TRBJ1-2	CASSKGTLTGGGYTF	TGTGCCAGCAGCAAAGGTACTTTGACAGGGGGTGGCTACACCTTC
TRBD1	TRBV19	.	TRBJ2-7	CASSMTGGEYEQYF	TGTGCCAGTAGTATGACAGGGGGCGAGTACGAGCAGTACTTC
.	TRBV5-1	once	TRBJ1-2	CASSTGTARGYTF	TGCGCCAGCAGCACGGGGACTGCTCGCGGCTACACCTTC
TRBD1	TRBV25-1	.	TRBJ1-1	CASSLRGESEAFF	TGTGCCAGCAGCCTCAGGGGGGAATCTGAAGCTTTCTTT